The 10 T cell receptor beta chains given below trace back to one sample, sequenced in a study of graft-versus-host responses after intestinal transplantation. The assay was immunoSEQ multiplex PCR, and TCRdb's table has in-frame clones only and misses some. The sample lists about 94,000 clones, roughly 90% seen once, with approximately 0.48% in the top ten. Their specific antigens are unknown. The sequencing used unstimulated CD8+ T cells sorted from spleen or lymph node cells, collected before intestinal transplant. The receptors were sampled from a human donor who received an intestinal transplant.

The chain joins TRBV6-1 to TRBJ1-5, with 12 bases that match TRBD1. V shed 2 bases and J 6 bases; nucleotides not matched to a gene: 5. This CDR3 region has 16 residues. In germline, CDR1 is MNHNS, CDR2 SASEGT. CDR3 DNA: TGTGCCAGCAGTGAAACCGGGACAGGGGGCCGTCAGCCCCAGCATTTT. Its translation: CASSETGTGGRQPQHF.

V gene TRBV15 combines with J gene TRBJ2-7, with D possibly TRBD1 on 6 matching bases. Trimming took 4 bases from V and 6 from J, leaving 22 bases between them. The CDR3 is 16 amino acids. Germline CDR1 reads LNHNV; CDR2 reads YYDKDF (reference sequence). The DNA for the CDR3 is TGTGCCACCAGCATACAGGGAAGGGCAAGGGTCGGCGAGCAGTACTTC. Translation: CATSIQGRARVGEQYF.

The chain uses TRBV27 and TRBJ2-1, with 10 bases lining up with TRBD2. CDR3 length: 15 residues. The germline gives CDR1 MNHEY, CDR2 SMNVEV (reference sequence). Trimming at V came to 5 bases and at J to 7 bases, leaving 8 bases not matched to a gene. The CDR3 protein is CASSILAGEGNEQFF. CDR3 DNA sequence: TGTGCCAGCAGTATCCTAGCGGGAGAAGGAAATGAGCAGTTCTTC.

This rearrangement joins TRBV12-5 to TRBJ2-7; D is unclear. The V and J ends lost 1 base and 0 bases respectively, with 4 bases between them. This CDR3 contains 13 residues. Germline loops: CDR1 LGHNT, CDR2 FRNRAP. The CDR3 region is CASGLESSYEQYF. DNA for the CDR3: TGTGCTAGTGGTTTGGAGAGCTCCTACGAGCAGTACTTC.

The genes are TRBV6-5 and TRBJ1-1; D uncertain. V shed 0 bases and J shed 1 base, with 9 bases lying between them. The CDR3 spans 15 residues. Germline values: CDR1 MNHEY, CDR2 SVGAGI. CDR3 DNA: TGTGCCAGCAGTTACTCGTATTCAGGGAACACTGAAGCTTTCTTT. Translating it yields CASSYSYSGNTEAFF.

This sequence joins TRBV4-3 and TRBJ2-2, with 8 nucleotides matching TRBD2. Germline CDR1 reads LGHNA; CDR2 reads YSLEER. This CDR3 region has 17 residues. J was trimmed by 7 bases and V by 0 bases; bases with no gene match: 10. The CDR3 nucleotides are TGCGCCAGCAGCCAAGATTCCGGGGCCGGGGGGGACGGGGAGCTGTTTTTT. As protein: CASSQDSGAGGDGELFF.

This clone was detected only once. The CDR3 bases are TGTGCCAGACGAGCCAATGAGCAGTTCTTC. This gives the protein CARRANEQFF. The chain employs TRBV2 and TRBJ2-1; the D is unclear. The V end lost 9 bases, the J end lost 6 bases, and 6 bases lay between the germline ends. The CDR3 is 10 residues long. Germline CDR1 reads SNHLY; CDR2 reads FYNNEI.

This clone was recorded once. The chain combines TRBV4-3 with TRBJ2-4, with a weak D call TRBD2 (6 bases). V was pared by 0 bases and J by 1 base, with 19 bases between. CDR3 length: 19 amino acids. Germline CDR1 reads LGHNA; CDR2 reads YSLEER. CDR3: CASSQEAHRAGYAKNIQYF. CDR3 DNA sequence: TGCGCCAGCAGCCAAGAGGCCCATCGGGCGGGGTATGCCAAAAACATTCAGTACTTC.

The J gene is TRBJ2-3, the V gene TRBV30; TRBD2 matches 8 bases. The trim removed 2 bases at V and 6 bases at J, leaving 13 bases unmatched. The CDR3 length is 16 residues. The V gene's germline CDR1 is GTSNPN and CDR2 SVGIG (reference sequence). CDR3 amino acids: CAWSSFDGRAPDTQYF. CDR3 coding DNA: TGTGCCTGGAGTAGCTTCGACGGGAGGGCCCCGGATACGCAGTATTTT. Full variable domain (outside the CDR3, taken from reference TRBV30 and TRBJ2-3): SQTIHQWPATLVQPVGSPLSLECTVEGTSNPNLYWYRQAAGRGLQLLFYSVGIGQISSEVPQNLSASRPQDRQFILSSKKLLLSDSGFYLCAWSSFDGRAPDTQYFGPGTRLTVL.

The chain has TRBV5-1 and TRBJ2-6, with TRBD1 as a possible D gene (6 bases). V was clipped by 4 bases and J by 3 bases, with 8 bases between them. This CDR3 is 14 amino acids long. CDR1 and CDR2 from the germline V gene are SGHRS and YFSETQ. The CDR3 is CASSPGVGANVLTF. CDR3 nucleotide sequence: TGCGCCAGCAGCCCAGGGGTTGGGGCCAACGTCCTGACTTTC.